The sequence of this T cell receptor (beta chain) was determined in a study of blood T cell repertoires in COVID-19 (dated by TCRdb to 2018 to 2021). Turning to the overall study: Samples covering the acute and convalescent phases of COVID-19 were provided by collaborators in the United States, Italy and Spain. The prospective study material was composed of cDNA or gDNA derived from T cells, B-cell-depleted T cells, or PBMCs. Deeply sampled blood TCRbeta repertoires from subjects exposed to, actively infected with, or recovered from COVID-19 were included in the dataset. The repertoires were released in a freely available public database meant as a resource for research on the immune response to SARS-CoV-2. The samples were drawn from the first 160 participants of the ongoing ImmuneRACE study and from some 1,300 subjects provided by 6 global collaborators. Nearly every sample came with metadata listing a de-identified subject ID, COVID-19 status, age in years and sex. Where available, HLA class I and class II types were obtained from metadata supplied by the sample provider rather than from assay-based typing.

TCRbeta CDR3 regions were amplified from genomic DNA using the immunoSEQ Assay, a bias-controlled multiplex PCR. Per the original workflow: Within the assay, amplification of reference gene primers was used to estimate how many nucleated cells each sample contained. To quantify the absolute abundance of each unique TCRbeta CDR3 rearrangement, sequence reads were collapsed and filtered. For each sample, productive Simpson clonality was calculated as the square root of Simpson's diversity index across productive rearrangements. This immuneACCESS table, as held by TCRdb, lists in-frame sequences with V and J called but not all clones. Of the missing ones, under half trace to an unresolved V gene in checked studies; the others have no known cause. V and J calls plus clone size are reproduced from that table; the DNA served to infer D and trimming. The sample table contains about 130,000 clones; only one count was recorded for approximately 82% of them. 12% of the sample is in the top ten clones.

Summary of the overall study and its limitations: The amount of clinical and demographic metadata varied by source and participant and was provided uncurated.

Each collaborating institution followed its own protocols to collect whole blood in K2EDTA tubes. For TCRbeta analysis, collaborator samples were shipped as frozen whole blood, as isolated PBMCs, or as DNA extracted from either sample type. About this clone itself: The antigen it binds to is not known. No quality values exist for individual bases; no much larger clone is one base distant.

CDR1 and CDR2 were assigned from the germline V gene (reference sequence) as MNHEY and SMNVEV. V loses 4 bases, J loses 5 bases, and the germline ends lie 9 bases apart. Its CDR3 holds 13 amino acids, cysteine through phenylalanine. CDR3 DNA only is kept here, 39 bases in frame from base 1. The sequence links TRBV27 to TRBJ2-4, with the D gene not confidently named. Sequencing input: peripheral blood. This TCR was recovered from a man aged 55-75 years with acute or convalescent COVID-19. The DNA sequence is TGTGCCAGCAGTTATAACCGGGAAAACATTCAGTACTTC. This gives the protein CASSYNRENIQYF.